This T cell receptor beta chain was documented in a study of radiotherapy plus CTLA-4 blockade in lung cancer. Whole-study context: Patients showed objective responses in under 20% of cases and disease control in around 30%.

The V and J ends lost 0 bases and 0 bases respectively, with 6 bases between them. CDR1 and CDR2 (germline): MNHEY, SVGAGI. This CDR3 comprises 16 residues. As regards this clone: As yet, its antigen is unknown.

Measured with immunoSEQ multiplex PCR; TCRdb has only the in-frame clones, and not every one. The sample carries about 87,000 clones, 85% to 90% recorded once. Points from the study as a whole: Per reports, early blood T cell clone dynamics, plus interferon-beta, forecast response most strongly. TCR clones of tumor origin grew in blood after radiotherapy plus ipilimumab.

This receptor was identified in a human donor with non-small cell lung cancer that progressed on radiotherapy plus ipilimumab. The chain is built from TRBV6-5 and TRBJ1-6, with D hard to call. The material sequenced was peripheral blood, taken from a patient treated with radiotherapy plus ipilimumab. CDR3 in amino acids: CASSYSIISYNSPLHF. CDR3 nucleotide sequence: TGTGCCAGCAGTTACTCAATCATCTCCTATAATTCACCCCTCCACTTT.